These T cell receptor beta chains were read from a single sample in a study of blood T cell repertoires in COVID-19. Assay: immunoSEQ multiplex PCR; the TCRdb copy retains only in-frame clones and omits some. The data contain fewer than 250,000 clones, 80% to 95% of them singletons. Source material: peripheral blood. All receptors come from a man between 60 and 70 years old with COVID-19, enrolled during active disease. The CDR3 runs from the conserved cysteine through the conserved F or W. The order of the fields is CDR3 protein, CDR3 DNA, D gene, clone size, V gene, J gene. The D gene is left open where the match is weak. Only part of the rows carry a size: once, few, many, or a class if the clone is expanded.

CASSVGGGGTRSYGYTF	TGTGCCAGCAGCGTAGGGGGAGGAGGTACTAGGTCCTATGGCTACACCTTC	NA	NA	TRBV9	TRBJ1-2
CSVSTSGTGGQPQHF	TGCAGCGTTTCCACCTCCGGGACAGGCGGTCAGCCCCAGCATTTT	TRBD1	NA	TRBV29-1	TRBJ1-5
CASSYWNRDRGFGYTF	TGTGCCAGCAGTTACTGGAATAGGGACAGGGGGTTTGGCTACACCTTC	TRBD1	NA	TRBV6-5	TRBJ1-2
CASSFGQVLGYTF	TGTGCCAGCAGCTTCGGACAGGTCTTAGGGTACACCTTC	TRBD1	NA	TRBV7-2	TRBJ1-2
CASSGQNTGELFF	TGTGCCAGTAGTGGCCAGAACACCGGGGAGCTGTTTTTT	NA	NA	TRBV19	TRBJ2-2
CASSLAGRGTTDTQYF	TGTGCCAGCAGCTTAGCTGGGCGGGGGACAACAGATACGCAGTATTTT	NA	NA	TRBV7-2	TRBJ2-3
CASSWDRGGHIQYF	TGTGCCAGCAGCTGGGACAGGGGGGGACACATTCAGTACTTC	TRBD1	NA	TRBV5-5	TRBJ2-4
CASSYGQGATEAFF	TGTGCCAGCAGCTACGGACAGGGGGCCACTGAAGCTTTCTTT	TRBD1	NA	TRBV7-8	TRBJ1-1
CASSFEANQPQHF	TGTGCCAGCAGTTTTGAGGCAAATCAGCCCCAGCATTTT	NA	NA	TRBV12-3/TRBV12-4	TRBJ1-5
CASSLLRETNEKLFF	TGTGCCAGCAGTCTCCTCCGGGAGACCAATGAAAAACTGTTTTTT	NA	NA	TRBV6-6	TRBJ1-4
CASGTGAQYEQYF	TGTGCCAGCGGAACAGGGGCCCAGTACGAGCAGTACTTC	TRBD1	NA	TRBV3-1/TRBV3-2	TRBJ2-7
CASSRQEPYNEQFF	TGCGCCAGCAGCCGACAGGAACCCTACAATGAGCAGTTCTTC	NA	NA	TRBV4-1	TRBJ2-1
CASSHGTDSYNEQFF	TGTGCCAGCAGCCATGGGACAGACTCCTACAATGAGCAGTTCTTC	TRBD1	NA	TRBV5-4	TRBJ2-1
CASSPGGGAGNEKLFF	TGCGCCAGCAGCCCAGGCGGGGGGGCGGGTAATGAAAAACTGTTTTTT	NA	NA	TRBV4-3	TRBJ1-4
CASSPPGLAGATQYF	TGTGCCAGCAGCCCCCCAGGACTAGCGGGGGCGACCCAGTACTTC	TRBD2	NA	TRBV6-5	TRBJ2-5
CASSRRGDRTDTQYF	TGTGCCAGCAGTCGTCGGGGGGATCGCACAGATACGCAGTATTTT	TRBD2	few	TRBV7-9	TRBJ2-3